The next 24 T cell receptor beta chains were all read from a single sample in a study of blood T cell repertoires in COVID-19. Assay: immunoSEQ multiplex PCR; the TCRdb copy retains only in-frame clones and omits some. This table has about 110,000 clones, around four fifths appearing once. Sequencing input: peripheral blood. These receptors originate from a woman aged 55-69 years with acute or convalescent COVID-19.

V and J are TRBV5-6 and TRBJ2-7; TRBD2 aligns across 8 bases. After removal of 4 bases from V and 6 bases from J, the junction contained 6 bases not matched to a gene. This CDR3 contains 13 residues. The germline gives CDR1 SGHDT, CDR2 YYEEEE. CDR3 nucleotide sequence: TGTGCCAGCAGCCGCCCGGGGGGGCTCGAGCAGTACTTC. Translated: CASSRPGGLEQYF.

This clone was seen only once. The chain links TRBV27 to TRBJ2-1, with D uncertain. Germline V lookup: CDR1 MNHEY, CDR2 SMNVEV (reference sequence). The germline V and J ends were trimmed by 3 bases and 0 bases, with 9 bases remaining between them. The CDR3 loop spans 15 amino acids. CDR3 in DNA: TGTGCCAGCAGTTTGGGCGTGAGCTCCTACAATGAGCAGTTCTTC. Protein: CASSLGVSSYNEQFF.

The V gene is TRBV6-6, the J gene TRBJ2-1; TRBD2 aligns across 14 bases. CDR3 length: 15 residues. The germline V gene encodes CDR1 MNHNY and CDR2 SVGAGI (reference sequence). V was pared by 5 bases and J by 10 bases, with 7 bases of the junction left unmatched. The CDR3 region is CASSRPGLAGVEQFF. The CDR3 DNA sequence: TGTGCCAGCAGTCGACCGGGACTAGCGGGAGTCGAGCAGTTCTTC.

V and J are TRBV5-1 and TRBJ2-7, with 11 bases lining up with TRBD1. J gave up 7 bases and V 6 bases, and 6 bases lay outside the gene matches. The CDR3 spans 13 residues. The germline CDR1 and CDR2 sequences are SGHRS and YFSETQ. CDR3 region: CASTGQGVGEQYF. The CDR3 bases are TGCGCCAGCACGGGACAGGGGGTAGGGGAGCAGTACTTC.

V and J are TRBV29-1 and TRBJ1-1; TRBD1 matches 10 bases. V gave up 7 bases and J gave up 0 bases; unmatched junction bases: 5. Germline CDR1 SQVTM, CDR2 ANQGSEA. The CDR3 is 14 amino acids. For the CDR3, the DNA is TGCAGCGCACGACAGGGGGCCATGAACACTGAAGCTTTCTTT. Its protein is CSARQGAMNTEAFF.

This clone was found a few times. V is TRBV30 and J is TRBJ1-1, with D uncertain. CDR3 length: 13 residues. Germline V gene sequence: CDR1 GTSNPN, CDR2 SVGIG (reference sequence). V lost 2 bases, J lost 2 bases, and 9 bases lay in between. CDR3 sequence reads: CAWSRGHNTEAFF. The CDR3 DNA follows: TGTGCCTGGAGTAGAGGGCATAACACTGAAGCTTTCTTT.

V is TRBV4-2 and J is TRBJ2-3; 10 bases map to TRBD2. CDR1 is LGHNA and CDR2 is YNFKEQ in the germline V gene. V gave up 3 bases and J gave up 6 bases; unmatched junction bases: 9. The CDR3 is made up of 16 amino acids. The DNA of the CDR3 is TGTGCCAGCAGCCAGGACCTAGCGGGAGCGGGTGATACGCAGTATTTT. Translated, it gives CASSQDLAGAGDTQYF.

This CDR3 reads CASSPGWGGRAREQFF. CDR3 in DNA: TGTGCCAGCAGCCCAGGTTGGGGCGGGAGGGCCCGTGAGCAGTTCTTC. This sequence joins TRBV11-3 and TRBJ2-1, with 9 bases aligning to TRBD2. J gave up 9 bases and V 5 bases, and 14 bases lay outside the gene matches. The CDR3 loop spans 16 amino acids. Germline CDR1 is SGHNT and CDR2 is YENEEA.

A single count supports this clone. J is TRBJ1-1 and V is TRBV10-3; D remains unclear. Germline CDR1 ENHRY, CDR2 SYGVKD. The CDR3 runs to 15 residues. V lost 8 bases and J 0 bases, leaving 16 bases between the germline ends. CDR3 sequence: CAILKEGRMNTEAFF. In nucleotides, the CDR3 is TGTGCCATCCTGAAAGAGGGAAGAATGAACACTGAAGCTTTCTTT.

CDR3 DNA sequence: TGTGCCAGCAGCCAAGAATGGGGGACTGGGTCCTACGAGCAGTACTTC. This translates into CASSQEWGTGSYEQYF. V and J are TRBV3-1 (or the pseudogene TRBV3-2) and TRBJ2-7, with D perhaps TRBD2 (6 bases). Deletions cut 0 bases from V and 1 base from J, with 13 bases between. CDR3 length: 16 residues. The V gene's germline CDR1 is LGHDT and CDR2 YNNKEL (reference sequence).

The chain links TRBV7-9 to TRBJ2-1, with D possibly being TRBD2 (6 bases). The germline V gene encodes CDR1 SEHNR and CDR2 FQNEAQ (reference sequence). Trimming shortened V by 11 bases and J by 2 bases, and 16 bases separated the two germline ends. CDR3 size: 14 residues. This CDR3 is CAGGVPGPYNEQFF. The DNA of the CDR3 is TGTGCCGGAGGGGTCCCAGGGCCCTACAATGAGCAGTTCTTC.

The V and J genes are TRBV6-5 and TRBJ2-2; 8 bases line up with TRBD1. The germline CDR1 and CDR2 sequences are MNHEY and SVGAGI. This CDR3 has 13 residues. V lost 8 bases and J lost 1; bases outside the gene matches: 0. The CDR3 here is CASDRGNTGELFF. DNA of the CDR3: TGTGCCAGCGACAGGGGGAACACCGGGGAGCTGTTTTTT.

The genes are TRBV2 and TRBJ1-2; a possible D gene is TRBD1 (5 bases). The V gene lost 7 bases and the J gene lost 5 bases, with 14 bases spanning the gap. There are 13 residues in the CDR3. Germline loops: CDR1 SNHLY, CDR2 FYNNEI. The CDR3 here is CASKRGGEYGYTF. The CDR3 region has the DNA TGTGCCAGCAAGAGGGGCGGGGAATATGGCTACACCTTC.

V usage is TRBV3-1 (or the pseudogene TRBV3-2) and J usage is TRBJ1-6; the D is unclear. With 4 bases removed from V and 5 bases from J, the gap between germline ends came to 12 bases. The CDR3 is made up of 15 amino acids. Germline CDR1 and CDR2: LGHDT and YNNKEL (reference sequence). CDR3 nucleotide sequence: TGTGCCAGCAGCCCTCGGACGGGAGATAATTCACCCCTCCACTTT. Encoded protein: CASSPRTGDNSPLHF.

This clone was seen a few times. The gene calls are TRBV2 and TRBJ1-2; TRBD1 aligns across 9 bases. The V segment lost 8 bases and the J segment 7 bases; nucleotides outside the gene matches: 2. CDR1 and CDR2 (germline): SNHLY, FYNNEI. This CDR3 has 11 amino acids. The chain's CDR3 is CASGQGSGYTF. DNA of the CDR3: TGTGCCAGCGGACAGGGGTCTGGCTACACCTTC.

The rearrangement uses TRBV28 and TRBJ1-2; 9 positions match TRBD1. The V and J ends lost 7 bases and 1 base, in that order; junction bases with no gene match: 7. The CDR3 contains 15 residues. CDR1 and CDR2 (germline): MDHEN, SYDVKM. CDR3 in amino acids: CASNIRDRVNYGYTF. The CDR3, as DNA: TGTGCCAGCAATATCCGGGACAGGGTTAACTATGGCTACACCTTC.

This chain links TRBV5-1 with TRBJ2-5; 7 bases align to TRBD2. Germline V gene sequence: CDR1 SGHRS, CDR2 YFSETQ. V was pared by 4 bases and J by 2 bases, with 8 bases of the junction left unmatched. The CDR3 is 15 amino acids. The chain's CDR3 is CASSGGSSGQETQYF. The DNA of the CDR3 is TGCGCCAGCAGCGGGGGTTCTAGCGGACAAGAGACCCAGTACTTC.

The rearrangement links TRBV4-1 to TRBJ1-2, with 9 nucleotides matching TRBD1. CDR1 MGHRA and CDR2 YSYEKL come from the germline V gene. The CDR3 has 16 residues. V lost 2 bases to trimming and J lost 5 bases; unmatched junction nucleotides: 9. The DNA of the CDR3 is TGCGCCAGCAGCCAATCGGCGGCGGGACAGGGTTATGGCTACACCTTC. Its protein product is CASSQSAAGQGYGYTF.

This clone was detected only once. CDR3 DNA sequence: TGCGCCAGCAGCTTGGAACCGACAGGGGGCGAATCGGAGACCCAGTACTTC. Translated, it gives CASSLEPTGGESETQYF. This chain joins TRBV5-1 and TRBJ2-5, with 10 positions matching TRBD1. CDR3 length equals 17 residues. V lost 0 bases, J lost 5 bases, and 10 bases stayed unmatched. Germline values: CDR1 SGHRS, CDR2 YFSETQ.

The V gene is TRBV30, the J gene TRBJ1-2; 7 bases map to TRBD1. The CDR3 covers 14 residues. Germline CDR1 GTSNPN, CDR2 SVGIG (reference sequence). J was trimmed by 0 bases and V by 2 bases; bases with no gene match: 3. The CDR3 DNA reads TGTGCCTGGAGTTTCGGGACAGCTAACTATGGCTACACCTTC. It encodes CAWSFGTANYGYTF.

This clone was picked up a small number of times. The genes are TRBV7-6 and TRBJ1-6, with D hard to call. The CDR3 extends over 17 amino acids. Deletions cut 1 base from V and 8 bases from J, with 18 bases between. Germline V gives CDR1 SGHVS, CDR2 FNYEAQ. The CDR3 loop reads CASSLEVAGNNYSPLHF. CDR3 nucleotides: TGTGCCAGCAGCTTAGAAGTCGCAGGCAATAACTATTCACCCCTCCACTTT.

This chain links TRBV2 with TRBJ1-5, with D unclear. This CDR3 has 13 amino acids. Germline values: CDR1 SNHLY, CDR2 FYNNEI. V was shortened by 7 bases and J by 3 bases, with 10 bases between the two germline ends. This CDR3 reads CASKAVLNQPQHF. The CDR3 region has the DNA TGTGCCAGCAAAGCGGTGCTCAATCAGCCCCAGCATTTT.

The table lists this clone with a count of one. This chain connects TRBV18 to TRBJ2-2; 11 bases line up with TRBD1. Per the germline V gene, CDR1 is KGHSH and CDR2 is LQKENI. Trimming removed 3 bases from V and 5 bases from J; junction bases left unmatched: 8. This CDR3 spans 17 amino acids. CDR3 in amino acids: CASSPQTGTGGTGELFF. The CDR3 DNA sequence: TGTGCCAGCTCACCTCAAACCGGGACAGGGGGGACCGGGGAGCTGTTTTTT.

CDR3 DNA: TGTGCCAGCAGCCTTAGGTCTAGCGGGGTCTACGAGCAGTACTTC. Its translation is CASSLRSSGVYEQYF. J is TRBJ2-7 and V is TRBV9; 9 bases map to TRBD2. CDR3 length: 15 amino acids. Germline V gene data show CDR1 as SGDLS and CDR2 as YYNGEE. Germline trimming cut 4 bases from V and 3 bases from J; bases unmatched to any gene: 8.